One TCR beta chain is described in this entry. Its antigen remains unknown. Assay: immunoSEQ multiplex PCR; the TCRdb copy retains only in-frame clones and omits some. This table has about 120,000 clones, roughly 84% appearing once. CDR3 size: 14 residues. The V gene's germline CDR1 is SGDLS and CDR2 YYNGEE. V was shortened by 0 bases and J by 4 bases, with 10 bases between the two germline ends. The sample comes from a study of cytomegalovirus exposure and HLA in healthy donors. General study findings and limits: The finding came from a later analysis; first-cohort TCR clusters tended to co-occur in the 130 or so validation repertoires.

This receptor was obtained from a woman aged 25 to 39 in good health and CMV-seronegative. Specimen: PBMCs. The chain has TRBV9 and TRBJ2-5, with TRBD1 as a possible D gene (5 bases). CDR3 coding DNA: TGTGCCAGCAGCGTAGATCCCCAGGGAGAGACCCAGTACTTC. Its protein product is CASSVDPQGETQYF.